This note documents a single T cell receptor (beta chain) sequence. Antigen unknown. The data derive from a study of CD8+ T cells in alopecia areata. At the level of the study: Tofacitinib was taken orally by treated patients, and the dose was 5 to 10 mg twice daily. Notes on the study in general: Affected lesional scalp, above all in alopecia totalis/universalis, was more clonal than normal scalp. Scalp sample sequencing also detects resident alphabeta T cells of normal skin.

Extraction of RNA preceded its reverse transcription into cDNA, which served as the sequencing template. Using immunoSEQ multiplex PCR, the repertoire was profiled, and TCRdb retains in-frame clones only, with some absent. The data show roughly 170,000 clones, 50% to 70% seen once. Germline lookup yields CDR1 SGHVS and CDR2 FQNEAQ. There are 12 residues in the CDR3. Trimming took 5 bases from V and 17 from J, leaving 16 bases between them. In alopecia areata patients, both lesional scalp punch biopsies and peripheral blood were collected. Here the sequenced sample was CD4+ T cells sorted from blood, taken at week 0. The clonotype was recovered from a human donor with alopecia areata. The chain couples TRBV7-8 to TRBJ1-6; the D is unclear. The CDR3, as DNA: TGTGCCAGCAGCCCCTTGGCCCAGGCCATCCACTTT. It is translated as CASSPLAQAIHF.